These T cell receptor beta chains were read from a single sample in a study of graft-versus-host responses after intestinal transplantation. Profiled with immunoSEQ multiplex PCR; TCRdb holds only in-frame clones, not every one. The table shows roughly 81,000 clones, with roughly 80% occurring only once. No antigens are known for them. Sequences were derived from unstimulated CD4+ T cells sorted from spleen or lymph node cells, sampled before intestinal transplant. The source of these receptors is a human donor who received an intestinal transplant. Both conserved end residues are part of each CDR3. The order of the fields is CDR3 DNA, CDR3 protein, V gene, clone size, J gene, D gene. D genes are given only for firm matches. The size field is filled for only some rows; it gives once, few, many or a size class.

CDR3nt: TGTGCCAGCAGCCAAGATCCCCAGCGGGCGACGAGAAAGACCGGGGAGCTGTTTTTT; CDR3aa: CASSQDPQRATRKTGELFF; v_gene: TRBV4-2; abundance: once; j_gene: TRBJ2-2; d_gene: NA
CDR3nt: TGTGCCAGCAGTTTTTCCGGGACAGGAGCCTACGAGCAGTACTTC; CDR3aa: CASSFSGTGAYEQYF; v_gene: TRBV6-6; abundance: NA; j_gene: TRBJ2-7; d_gene: TRBD1
CDR3nt: TGTGCCAGCAGCTTTAATGGCGGGGGGGCCCCGGAGACCCAGTACTTC; CDR3aa: CASSFNGGGAPETQYF; v_gene: TRBV7-2; abundance: NA; j_gene: TRBJ2-5; d_gene: TRBD2
CDR3nt: TGTGCCAGCTCACCAATGACAGGGGGCGACTATGGCTACACCTTC; CDR3aa: CASSPMTGGDYGYTF; v_gene: TRBV18; abundance: NA; j_gene: TRBJ1-2; d_gene: TRBD1
CDR3nt: TGTGCCAGCAGCTTCTCAGGGGAAGTAGAGACCCAGTACTTC; CDR3aa: CASSFSGEVETQYF; v_gene: TRBV7-3; abundance: NA; j_gene: TRBJ2-5; d_gene: NA
CDR3nt: TGTGCCAGCAGTGAAGCGCGACAGGGCTCCTACAATGAGCAGTTCTTC; CDR3aa: CASSEARQGSYNEQFF; v_gene: TRBV6-1; abundance: NA; j_gene: TRBJ2-1; d_gene: TRBD1
CDR3nt: TGTGCCTGGAGTGTTGGTAGGACAACGGAGCTGTTTTTT; CDR3aa: CAWSVGRTTELFF; v_gene: TRBV30; abundance: NA; j_gene: TRBJ2-2; d_gene: NA
CDR3nt: TGTGCCAGAAGCCTGGTGGCAGGGGACTATGGCTACACCTTC; CDR3aa: CARSLVAGDYGYTF; v_gene: TRBV5-3; abundance: NA; j_gene: TRBJ1-2; d_gene: NA
CDR3nt: TGTGCCAGCAGCTTGGCGGGGATGAACACTGAAGCTTTCTTT; CDR3aa: CASSLAGMNTEAFF; v_gene: TRBV11-2; abundance: NA; j_gene: TRBJ1-1; d_gene: NA
CDR3nt: TGCGCCAGCAGCTTGGGTGGAGGGTTTTACGAGCAGTACTTC; CDR3aa: CASSLGGGFYEQYF; v_gene: TRBV5-1; abundance: NA; j_gene: TRBJ2-7; d_gene: NA
CDR3nt: TGTGCCAGCAGTGAAAAGGCCAGGGGGAACACTGAAGCTTTCTTT; CDR3aa: CASSEKARGNTEAFF; v_gene: TRBV6-1; abundance: NA; j_gene: TRBJ1-1; d_gene: NA
CDR3nt: TGTGCCAGCAGCTCCGCCGGCGGACAGGGGATTGAAGCTTTCTTT; CDR3aa: CASSSAGGQGIEAFF; v_gene: TRBV5-4; abundance: NA; j_gene: TRBJ1-1; d_gene: TRBD1
CDR3nt: TGTGCCAGCAGACGGACAGGCCCCAATCAGCCCCAGCATTTT; CDR3aa: CASRRTGPNQPQHF; v_gene: TRBV27; abundance: NA; j_gene: TRBJ1-5; d_gene: TRBD1
CDR3nt: TGTGCCAGCAGCTTGGGGACAGGGGGCAGCTCCAGCACAGATACGCAGTATTTT; CDR3aa: CASSLGTGGSSSTDTQYF; v_gene: TRBV5-4; abundance: NA; j_gene: TRBJ2-3; d_gene: TRBD1
CDR3nt: TGCGCCAGCAGCCAAAAAGGAGGACAGGGGCCAGAGACCCAGTACTTC; CDR3aa: CASSQKGGQGPETQYF; v_gene: TRBV4-1; abundance: NA; j_gene: TRBJ2-5; d_gene: TRBD1
CDR3nt: TGTGCCGCCAGGGAGGGGGTACAGCCCCAGCATTTT; CDR3aa: CAAREGVQPQHF; v_gene: TRBV28; abundance: NA; j_gene: TRBJ1-5; d_gene: NA
CDR3nt: TGTGCCAGCAGTCTGACAGTGGACGAGCAGTACTTC; CDR3aa: CASSLTVDEQYF; v_gene: TRBV6-1; abundance: NA; j_gene: TRBJ2-7; d_gene: NA
CDR3nt: TGTGCCAGCAGCTTATCACTAGCGGGGTCAGATACGCAGTATTTT; CDR3aa: CASSLSLAGSDTQYF; v_gene: TRBV7-6; abundance: NA; j_gene: TRBJ2-3; d_gene: TRBD2
CDR3nt: TGTGCCAGCAGCTTCGTCGGGGGGCACTACGAGCAGTACTTC; CDR3aa: CASSFVGGHYEQYF; v_gene: TRBV13; abundance: once; j_gene: TRBJ2-7; d_gene: NA
CDR3nt: TGTGCCAGCTCACCGAATCCGGACAGGGATAGCACCATATATTTT; CDR3aa: CASSPNPDRDSTIYF; v_gene: TRBV18; abundance: NA; j_gene: TRBJ1-3; d_gene: TRBD1
CDR3nt: TGTGCCAGCAGCTTGATCCCTGGGGGGGGCTCTGAAGCTTTCTTT; CDR3aa: CASSLIPGGGSEAFF; v_gene: TRBV11-2; abundance: NA; j_gene: TRBJ1-1; d_gene: NA
CDR3nt: TGTGCCAGCAGGGCCCAGGGACTTTCACCCCTCCACTTT; CDR3aa: CASRAQGLSPLHF; v_gene: TRBV6-5; abundance: NA; j_gene: TRBJ1-6; d_gene: NA
CDR3nt: TGTGCCAGCAGCCCACCCCGGGGTTGGGAGCAGTTCTTC; CDR3aa: CASSPPRGWEQFF; v_gene: TRBV7-6; abundance: NA; j_gene: TRBJ2-1; d_gene: NA
CDR3nt: TGTGCCAGCAGTGACTCCCGACAGGGGGCGAACACTGAAGCTTTCTTT; CDR3aa: CASSDSRQGANTEAFF; v_gene: TRBV6-4; abundance: NA; j_gene: TRBJ1-1; d_gene: TRBD1
CDR3nt: TGTGCCATCAGTGAGATCCTAAGCTACGAGCAGTACTTC; CDR3aa: CAISEILSYEQYF; v_gene: TRBV10-3; abundance: NA; j_gene: TRBJ2-7; d_gene: NA
CDR3nt: TGTGCCAGCGCAACAGGCACCTCTGGAAACACCATATATTTT; CDR3aa: CASATGTSGNTIYF; v_gene: TRBV7-9; abundance: NA; j_gene: TRBJ1-3; d_gene: NA
CDR3nt: TGCGCCAGCAGCCCCTGGGACACCTCCTACAATGAGCAGTTCTTC; CDR3aa: CASSPWDTSYNEQFF; v_gene: TRBV4-1; abundance: NA; j_gene: TRBJ2-1; d_gene: NA
CDR3nt: TGTGCCAGCAGTTCACTAGTTCAGAAGGAGCAGTACTTC; CDR3aa: CASSSLVQKEQYF; v_gene: TRBV28; abundance: NA; j_gene: TRBJ2-7; d_gene: NA
CDR3nt: TGTGCCATCAGTGAGCCCACGCTGAGCTCCTACAATGAGCAGTTCTTC; CDR3aa: CAISEPTLSSYNEQFF; v_gene: TRBV10-3; abundance: NA; j_gene: TRBJ2-1; d_gene: NA
CDR3nt: TGCGCCAGCAGGCCCACGGGACAGGGGACTAAGGAGACCCAGTACTTC; CDR3aa: CASRPTGQGTKETQYF; v_gene: TRBV5-1; abundance: once; j_gene: TRBJ2-5; d_gene: TRBD1
CDR3nt: TGCGCCAGCAGCTTGCCCCTAGGGGGGGCGGGAGAGACCCAGTACTTC; CDR3aa: CASSLPLGGAGETQYF; v_gene: TRBV5-1; abundance: NA; j_gene: TRBJ2-5; d_gene: NA
CDR3nt: TGTGCCAGCTCAAGCATCCTCACAGATACGCAGTATTTT; CDR3aa: CASSSILTDTQYF; v_gene: TRBV18; abundance: NA; j_gene: TRBJ2-3; d_gene: NA
CDR3nt: TGCAGCGTTGAAGGGGCCGTACACCAAGAGACCCAGTACTTC; CDR3aa: CSVEGAVHQETQYF; v_gene: TRBV29-1; abundance: NA; j_gene: TRBJ2-5; d_gene: NA
CDR3nt: TGTGCCACACTTCTAAGGACTAGCGGCTACAATGAGCAGTTCTTC; CDR3aa: CATLLRTSGYNEQFF; v_gene: TRBV6-1; abundance: NA; j_gene: TRBJ2-1; d_gene: TRBD2
CDR3nt: TGCAGCGTTAAAGAGGACTCACTCTACGAGCAGCACTTC; CDR3aa: CSVKEDSLYEQHF; v_gene: TRBV29-1; abundance: NA; j_gene: TRBJ2-5; d_gene: NA
CDR3nt: TGCGCCAGCAGCAGGGAGGGTCGCAATGAGCAGTTCTTC; CDR3aa: CASSREGRNEQFF; v_gene: TRBV5-1; abundance: many; j_gene: TRBJ2-1; d_gene: TRBD2
CDR3nt: TGTGCCAGTACCAAACTAGCGGACCCGAACACCGGGGAGCTGTTTTTT; CDR3aa: CASTKLADPNTGELFF; v_gene: TRBV19; abundance: NA; j_gene: TRBJ2-2; d_gene: TRBD2
CDR3nt: TGTGCCATCAGTGAGTCAACAGGGAGGGTCGATCAGCCCCAGCATTTT; CDR3aa: CAISESTGRVDQPQHF; v_gene: TRBV10-3; abundance: NA; j_gene: TRBJ1-5; d_gene: NA
CDR3nt: TGTGCCAGCAGTTCAGGGGTATCGGGAAACACCATATATTTT; CDR3aa: CASSSGVSGNTIYF; v_gene: TRBV6-6; abundance: NA; j_gene: TRBJ1-3; d_gene: NA